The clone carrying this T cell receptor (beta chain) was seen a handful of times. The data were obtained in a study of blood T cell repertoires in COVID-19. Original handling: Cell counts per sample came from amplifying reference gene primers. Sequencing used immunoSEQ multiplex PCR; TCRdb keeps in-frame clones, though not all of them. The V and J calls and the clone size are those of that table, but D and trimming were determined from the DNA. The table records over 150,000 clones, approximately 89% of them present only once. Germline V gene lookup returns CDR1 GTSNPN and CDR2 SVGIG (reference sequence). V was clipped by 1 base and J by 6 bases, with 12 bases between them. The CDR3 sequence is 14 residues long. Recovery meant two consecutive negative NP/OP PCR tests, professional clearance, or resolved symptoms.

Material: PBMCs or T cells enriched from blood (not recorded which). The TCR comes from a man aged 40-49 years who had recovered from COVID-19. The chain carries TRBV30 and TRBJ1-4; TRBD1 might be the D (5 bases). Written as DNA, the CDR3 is TGTGCCTGGAGTGCGGGAACGGGGGATGAAAAACTGTTTTTT. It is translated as CAWSAGTGDEKLFF. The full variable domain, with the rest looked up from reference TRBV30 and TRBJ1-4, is SQTIHQWPATLVQPVGSPLSLECTVEGTSNPNLYWYRQAAGRGLQLLFYSVGIGQISSEVPQNLSASRPQDRQFILSSKKLLLSDSGFYLCAWSAGTGDEKLFFGSGTQLSVL.